A selection of T cell receptor beta chains follows, all from one sample in a study of blood T cell repertoires in COVID-19. Here immunoSEQ multiplex PCR was the method, and the copy in TCRdb shows in-frame clones only, minus some. Of under 130,000 clones listed, approximately 80% are singletons. Specimen: peripheral blood. These TCRs come from a human donor in a cohort sampled during active or convalescent COVID-19. The CDR3 runs from the conserved cysteine through the conserved F or W. The D gene is left open where the match is weak. Clone size is shown for a subset of rows, as once, few, many or a class of expanded clone.

CDR3 protein | CDR3 DNA | J gene | D gene | V gene | clone size
CASSVANSRNYGYTF | TGTGCCAGCAGCGTAGCTAACAGCCGAAACTATGGCTACACCTTC | TRBJ1-2 | . | TRBV9 | once
CSAIGVGEQFF | TGCAGCGCAATCGGGGTGGGTGAGCAGTTCTTC | TRBJ2-1 | . | TRBV29-1 | .
CASSNLGRDTQYF | TGTGCCAGCAGCAACCTAGGGAGGGATACGCAGTATTTT | TRBJ2-3 | . | TRBV6-2/TRBV6-3 | .
CASSVGTGAYGYTF | TGTGCCAGCAGCGTAGGGACAGGGGCATATGGCTACACCTTC | TRBJ1-2 | TRBD1 | TRBV11-3 | once
CASSERGDYGYTF | TGTGCCAGCAGTGAACGCGGGGACTATGGCTACACCTTC | TRBJ1-2 | . | TRBV6-1 | .
CASSWAGTSTQYF | TGTGCCAGCAGCTGGGCTGGGACTTCTACGCAGTATTTT | TRBJ2-3 | . | TRBV11-2 | .
CASSPPSRDEQYF | TGTGCCAGCTCACCCCCGTCTCGCGACGAGCAGTACTTC | TRBJ2-7 | . | TRBV18 | .
CASSHSSGDTQYF | TGTGCCAGCAGCCATAGCTCGGGGGATACGCAGTATTTT | TRBJ2-3 | . | TRBV7-3 | .
CASSARDRDGYTF | TGTGCCAGCAGTGCTCGGGACAGGGATGGCTACACCTTC | TRBJ1-2 | TRBD1 | TRBV12-3/TRBV12-4 | .
CASSQDGAGGIRKQFF | TGTGCCAGCAGCCAAGATGGCGCAGGGGGGATACGTAAGCAGTTCTTC | TRBJ2-1 | . | TRBV14 | few
CASSYWDRGISPLHF | TGTGCCAGCAGTTACTGGGACAGGGGGATTTCACCCCTCCACTTT | TRBJ1-6 | TRBD1 | TRBV6-2/TRBV6-3 | once
CASSSGTAMNTEAFF | TGTGCCAGCAGCTCGGGGACAGCCATGAACACTGAAGCTTTCTTT | TRBJ1-1 | TRBD1 | TRBV5-4 | .
CASSIRLSNRENSPLHF | TGTGCCAGTAGTATCCGCCTTAGTAATAGAGAGAATTCACCCCTCCACTTT | TRBJ1-6 | . | TRBV19 | once
CASSTTGTEYGYTF | TGTGCCAGCAGTACTACCGGGACTGAGTATGGCTACACCTTC | TRBJ1-2 | . | TRBV28 | .
CASSEAGDTEAFF | TGTGCCAGCAGTGAAGCAGGGGACACTGAAGCTTTCTTT | TRBJ1-1 | . | TRBV6-4 | .
CASSYGVVYGYTF | TGTGCCAGCAGTTACGGAGTCGTCTATGGCTACACCTTC | TRBJ1-2 | . | TRBV6-5 | .